The 8 T cell receptor beta chains given below trace back to one sample, sequenced in a study of blood T cell repertoires in COVID-19 (dated by TCRdb to about 2020). The protocol used for the library was the immunoSEQ multiplex PCR assay. TCRdb carries this immuneACCESS record with in-frame sequences only. Its versions omit some clonotypes, under half of them owing to an unresolved V gene in the studies checked, with the rest unexplained. For this sample there are approximately 190,000 clones; less than 90% appear just once. The top ten clones comprise 5.5% to 7.5% of the sample. The specimen was peripheral blood. The receptors shown here come from a woman in her 40s with acute or convalescent COVID-19.

V gene TRBV10-3 combines with J gene TRBJ2-7; the match to TRBD2 covers 9 bases. The CDR3 is 14 residues long. V lost 10 bases to trimming and J lost 3 bases; unmatched junction nucleotides: 10. Germline loops: CDR1 ENHRY, CDR2 SYGVKD. CDR3 sequence (DNA): TGTGCCACCCTAGGTACACTAGCGGGCTACGAGCAGTACTTC. Protein: CATLGTLAGYEQYF.

This clone occurred once. For the CDR3, the DNA is TGTGCCAGCAGCCAAGAAGGTGGAGGGATAGCCCAGCCCCAGCATTTT. It is translated as CASSQEGGGIAQPQHF. The genes are TRBV4-2 and TRBJ1-5; the D is unclear. Germline CDR1 and CDR2: LGHNA and YNFKEQ. V was cut by 0 bases and J by 7 bases, with 16 bases left in between. The CDR3 has 16 residues.

This clone was seen a few times. The chain is built from TRBV7-8 and TRBJ1-1; D possibly corresponds to TRBD1 (5 bases). Germline V gives CDR1 SGHVS, CDR2 FQNEAQ. The CDR3 is 11 residues long. V dropped 5 bases and J dropped 8 bases, with 9 bases sitting between them. The CDR3 DNA sequence: TGTGCCAGCAGCCGGCGGGGGGAAGCTTTCTTT. Protein sequence: CASSRRGEAFF.

The rearrangement uses TRBV3-1 (or the pseudogene TRBV3-2) and TRBJ2-1, with D perhaps TRBD2 (5 bases). Trimming removed 1 base at V and 9 bases at J, with 28 bases between. This CDR3 region has 19 residues. Germline V gene data show CDR1 as LGHDT and CDR2 as YNNKEL (reference sequence). The CDR3 nucleotides read TGTGCCAGCAGCCAAGGAGTCCCGGAAAGCGGCGGGCGAAGTCGTGAGCAGTTCTTC. Encoded protein: CASSQGVPESGGRSREQFF.

V and J are TRBV5-4 and TRBJ1-6, with D maybe TRBD1 (5 bases). Germline V gives CDR1 SGHNT, CDR2 YYREEE (reference sequence). Trimming removed 5 bases from V and 0 bases from J, with 9 bases in between. The length of the CDR3 is 15 residues. In DNA, the CDR3 is TGTGCCAGCAGTCCAGGGATCTCCTATAATTCACCCCTCCACTTT. Translated: CASSPGISYNSPLHF.

This clone has just a few counts. The rearrangement joins TRBV7-2 to TRBJ1-3; perhaps TRBD1 as D (5 bases). The V gene's germline CDR1 is SGHTA and CDR2 FQGNSA. V was shortened by 4 bases and J by 7 bases, with 11 bases between the two germline ends. The length of the CDR3 is 13 residues. The CDR3 DNA sequence: TGTGCCAGCAGCTATTCAGGGTCGAACACCATATATTTT. It yields the protein CASSYSGSNTIYF.

V and J are TRBV7-2 and TRBJ2-7, with TRBD1 matching over 8 bases. The CDR3 contains 17 residues. CDR1 and CDR2 (germline): SGHTA, FQGNSA. The V segment lost 1 base and the J segment 5 bases; nucleotides outside the gene matches: 13. The CDR3: CASSLGVGQGGSHEQYF. The CDR3 nucleotides are TGTGCCAGCAGCTTAGGGGTTGGACAGGGTGGGTCCCACGAGCAGTACTTC. The complete variable domain, with remaining parts taken from reference TRBV7-2 and TRBJ2-7, reads GAGVSQSPSNKVTEKGKDVELRCDPISGHTALYWYRQSLGQGLEFLIYFQGNSAPDKSGLPSDRFSAERTGGSVSTLTIQRTQQEDSAVYLCASSLGVGQGGSHEQYFGPGTRLTVT.

The chain uses TRBV7-9 and TRBJ2-5, with a tentative D call TRBD2 (5 bases). This CDR3 region has 15 residues. The germline gives CDR1 SEHNR, CDR2 FQNEAQ (reference sequence). The V gene lost 5 bases and the J gene lost 2 bases, with 15 bases spanning the gap. CDR3 amino acids: CASSTTTATQETQYF. CDR3 DNA sequence: TGTGCCAGCAGCACGACTACGGCAACTCAAGAGACCCAGTACTTC.